The 30 T cell receptor beta chains below come from one sample, sequenced in a study of blood T cell repertoires in COVID-19. Only in-frame clones appear in the TCRdb table, and some are missing; sequencing was by immunoSEQ multiplex PCR. The table records some 370,000 clones, nearly 90% of them present only once. The specimen sequenced was peripheral blood. The receptors were gathered from a man between 18 and 35 years old with active or convalescent COVID-19.

The V call is TRBV7-3, the J call TRBJ1-1; TRBD1 matches 7 bases. The CDR3 extends over 12 amino acids. Germline CDR1 is SGHTA and CDR2 is FQGTGA. J gave up 3 bases and V 8 bases, and 3 bases lay outside the gene matches. The CDR3 sequence is CASRDRYTEAFF. Here the CDR3 DNA reads TGTGCCAGCCGGGACAGATACACTGAAGCTTTCTTT.

This clone has a handful of counts. The chain joins TRBV9 to TRBJ1-2; the D gene is possibly TRBD1 (5 bases). V lost 0 bases, J lost 0 bases, and 6 bases lay in between. The CDR3 loop spans 14 amino acids. The germline CDR1 and CDR2 sequences are SGDLS and YYNGEE. The CDR3: CASSVGTTNYGYTF. The CDR3 DNA is TGTGCCAGCAGCGTAGGGACAACTAACTATGGCTACACCTTC.

The chain uses TRBV9 and TRBJ2-1; D remains ambiguous. Germline V gene sequence: CDR1 SGDLS, CDR2 YYNGEE. V lost 4 bases to trimming and J lost 5 bases, with 13 bases between them. The CDR3 spans 14 residues. The CDR3 loop is CASSHRWANNEQFF. CDR3 bases: TGTGCCAGCAGCCATCGTTGGGCCAACAATGAGCAGTTCTTC. The complete variable domain, with remaining parts taken from reference TRBV9 and TRBJ2-1, reads DSGVTQTPKHLITATGQRVTLRCSPRSGDLSVYWYQQSLDQGLQFLIQYYNGEERAKGNILERFSAQQFPDLHSELNLSSLELGDSALYFCASSHRWANNEQFFGPGTRLTVL.

This chain uses TRBV5-1 with TRBJ2-7; TRBD1 matches at 8 bases. The CDR3 runs to 14 residues. CDR1 and CDR2 from the germline V gene are SGHRS and YFSETQ. V was clipped by 2 bases and J by 7 bases; unmatched bases: 8. CDR3 nucleotides: TGCGCCAGCAGCTTAGGTCGAGACAGGGGTGAGCAGTACTTC. Amino acids: CASSLGRDRGEQYF.

The chain uses TRBV7-9 and TRBJ1-3, with D tentatively TRBD1 (5 bases). Germline CDR1 and CDR2: SEHNR and FQNEAQ (reference sequence). V shed 4 bases and J shed 0 bases, with 10 bases lying between them. The CDR3 covers 15 residues. The CDR3 reads CASSSLGGSGNTIYF. DNA for the CDR3: TGTGCCAGCAGCTCCCTGGGGGGCTCTGGAAACACCATATATTTT.

The chain has TRBV15 and TRBJ2-2, with D possibly TRBD2 on 6 matching bases. Germline V CDR1 and CDR2: LNHNV, YYDKDF (reference sequence). The V end was cut by 1 base, the J end by 4 bases, with 10 bases between. The CDR3 extends over 15 amino acids. CDR3 sequence reads: CATSRGGKFTGELFF. As DNA, the CDR3 is TGTGCCACCAGCAGAGGCGGGAAATTCACCGGGGAGCTGTTTTTT.

The rearrangement uses TRBV19 and TRBJ1-2; a weak D match, TRBD1 (5 bases). CDR3 length: 16 amino acids. Looked up from germline, CDR1 is LNHDA and CDR2 is SQIVND (reference sequence). V was shortened by 7 bases and J by 0 bases, with 18 bases between the two germline ends. As DNA, the CDR3 is TGTGCCAGTAACTGGGGGGTGGCGCCTCCTAACTATGGCTACACCTTC. It codes for CASNWGVAPPNYGYTF.

This rearrangement joins TRBV29-1 to TRBJ2-7; TRBD1 might be the D (5 bases). The V end was cut by 6 bases, the J end by 3 bases, with 12 bases between. The CDR3 sequence is 12 residues long. Germline CDR1 SQVTM, CDR2 ANQGSEA. The CDR3 here is CSVATDSYEQYF. The DNA for the CDR3 is TGCAGCGTCGCAACCGACAGCTACGAGCAGTACTTC.

The CDR3 loop is CASSLSVQETQYF. The DNA for the CDR3 is TGTGCCAGCAGTTTGTCTGTACAAGAGACCCAGTACTTC. V usage is TRBV28 and J usage is TRBJ2-5; D gene unclear. The CDR3 loop spans 13 amino acids. CDR1 is MDHEN, CDR2 SYDVKM, per germline. V lost 3 bases, J lost 2 bases, and 7 bases lay in between.

This chain joins TRBV13 and TRBJ2-7, with D tentatively TRBD1 (6 bases). The CDR3 runs to 18 residues. Per germline, CDR1 PRHDT and CDR2 FYEKMQ (reference sequence). Trimming left V 5 bases short and J 2 bases short, with 25 bases between. The DNA for the CDR3 is TGTGCCAGCAGCCACCGGGACATCCACATTGGAATTACCTACGAGCAGTACTTC. This encodes CASSHRDIHIGITYEQYF.

A few counts support this clone. The gene calls are TRBV5-6 and TRBJ1-4; TRBD1 agrees at 11 bases. V trimming: 4 bases; J trimming: 8 bases; junction bases outside the gene matches: 13. Germline loops: CDR1 SGHDT, CDR2 YYEEEE. The CDR3 totals 17 residues. This chain's CDR3 is CASSAPGTGGIGEKLFF. The CDR3 DNA reads TGTGCCAGCAGCGCGCCCGGGACAGGGGGTATTGGAGAAAAACTGTTTTTT.

The gene calls are TRBV2 and TRBJ2-3, with D unresolved. This CDR3 spans 13 amino acids. CDR1 SNHLY and CDR2 FYNNEI come from the germline V gene. Between the trimmed V and J ends, which lost 4 bases and 6 bases, there was a span of 11 bases. This chain's CDR3 is CASSGLFSDTQYF. CDR3 nucleotide sequence: TGTGCCAGCAGTGGTTTGTTTTCGGATACGCAGTATTTT.

In this sample, this clone turned up a few times. The chain recombines TRBV7-3 with TRBJ1-1; no definite D call. In germline, CDR1 is SGHTA, CDR2 FQGTGA. This CDR3 is 14 amino acids long. V dropped 2 bases and J dropped 5 bases, with 12 bases sitting between them. CDR3 DNA: TGTGCCAGCAGCTTAGACGGATCGGGGACTGAAGCTTTCTTT. It translates to CASSLDGSGTEAFF.

The chain carries TRBV19 and TRBJ2-1, with 11 nucleotides matching TRBD2. The CDR3 sequence is 18 residues long. Losses at the gene ends were 1 base for V and 2 bases for J; bases not matched to a gene: 7. Germline values: CDR1 LNHDA, CDR2 SQIVND (reference sequence). The CDR3 region is CASSIGTRGLAAYNEQFF. The CDR3 DNA reads as TGTGCCAGTAGTATAGGTACGAGGGGACTAGCGGCCTACAATGAGCAGTTCTTC.

This chain links TRBV11-2 with TRBJ2-3; 7 bases line up with TRBD2. Trimming cost V 1 base and J 5 bases; bases outside gene matches: 3. CDR1 SGHAT and CDR2 FQNNGV come from the germline V gene. There are 14 residues in the CDR3. The CDR3 here is CASSLGGSIDTQYF. In DNA, the CDR3 is TGTGCCAGCAGCTTAGGCGGGAGTATAGATACGCAGTATTTT.

This rearrangement joins TRBV4-1 to TRBJ2-5, with D maybe TRBD2 (5 bases). Germline V gene lookup returns CDR1 MGHRA and CDR2 YSYEKL. The CDR3 is made up of 19 amino acids. Trimming pared 1 base from V and 5 bases from J, leaving 26 bases between. The CDR3 coding sequence is TGCGCCAGCAGCCAAGCTTCAGGAGCGGATTCCTACAAAAAGGAGACCCAGTACTTC. Protein product: CASSQASGADSYKKETQYF.

V gene TRBV19 combines with J gene TRBJ1-5; D is possibly TRBD1 (5 bases). This CDR3 contains 15 residues. Germline loops: CDR1 LNHDA, CDR2 SQIVND (reference sequence). V lost 1 base and J 3 bases, leaving 10 bases between the germline ends. CDR3 region: CASSIGAGPNQPQHF. The CDR3 bases are TGTGCCAGTAGTATAGGAGCAGGGCCCAATCAGCCCCAGCATTTT.

The chain is built from TRBV19 and TRBJ1-5; 8 bases map to TRBD1. The trim removed 6 bases at V and 2 bases at J, leaving 6 bases unmatched. The CDR3 consists of 15 residues. The germline CDR1 and CDR2 sequences are LNHDA and SQIVND (reference sequence). The chain's CDR3 is CASSVGTGGNQPQHF. The CDR3, as DNA: TGTGCCAGTAGCGTCGGGACAGGTGGCAATCAGCCCCAGCATTTT.

The chain has TRBV7-2 and TRBJ2-3; no clear D gene. Germline V gene sequence: CDR1 SGHTA, CDR2 FQGNSA. The V end was cut by 1 base, the J end by 0 bases, with 8 bases between. The CDR3 has 15 residues. The CDR3 region is CASSLDPRSTDTQYF. The CDR3, as DNA: TGTGCCAGCAGCTTAGATCCTCGGAGCACAGATACGCAGTATTTT.

This sequence joins TRBV4-1 and TRBJ2-5; 8 bases are shared with TRBD2. Germline V CDR1 and CDR2: MGHRA, YSYEKL. The CDR3 sequence is 16 residues long. V shed 5 bases and J 1 base; nucleotides not matched to a gene: 9. Written as DNA, the CDR3 is TGCGCCAGCAGCTGGCAGGGCGGGGGGACCCAAGAGACCCAGTACTTC. It translates to CASSWQGGGTQETQYF.

V usage is TRBV19 and J usage is TRBJ2-5, with 7 bases matching TRBD1. The CDR3 loop spans 15 amino acids. V shed 2 bases, J shed 4 bases, and the junction held 7 bases outside the gene matches. Germline V lookup: CDR1 LNHDA, CDR2 SQIVND (reference sequence). The CDR3 DNA is TGTGCCAGTAGTATATACGGACAGGCCGGAGAGACCCAGTACTTC. Its translation: CASSIYGQAGETQYF.

The CDR3: CASSGDRGHNSPLHF. In DNA, the CDR3 is TGTGCCAGCAGCGGGGACAGGGGTCATAATTCACCCCTCCACTTT. The rearrangement links TRBV9 to TRBJ1-6, with 10 bases that match TRBD1. CDR1 is SGDLS, CDR2 YYNGEE, per germline. The CDR3 extends over 15 amino acids. V gave up 3 bases and J gave up 5 bases; unmatched junction bases: 2. The whole variable domain, filled in from reference TRBV9 and TRBJ1-6, reads DSGVTQTPKHLITATGQRVTLRCSPRSGDLSVYWYQQSLDQGLQFLIQYYNGEERAKGNILERFSAQQFPDLHSELNLSSLELGDSALYFCASSGDRGHNSPLHFGNGTRLTVT.

This chain links TRBV7-3 with TRBJ2-3, with D perhaps matching TRBD2 (5 bases). V gave up 4 bases and J gave up 6 bases, with 17 bases separating them. CDR1 is SGHTA and CDR2 is FQGTGA in the germline V gene. This CDR3 contains 15 residues. The CDR3 DNA reads as TGTGCCAGCAGCTCGCGAACCGGAGGTCCGGATACGCAGTATTTT. This codes for CASSSRTGGPDTQYF. The full variable domain, with the rest looked up from reference TRBV7-3 and TRBJ2-3, is GAGVSQTPSNKVTEKGKYVELRCDPISGHTALYWYRQSLGQGPEFLIYFQGTGAADDSGLPNDRFFAVRPEGSVSTLKIQRTERGDSAVYLCASSSRTGGPDTQYFGPGTRLTVL.

The chain links TRBV6-5 to TRBJ1-3; a weak D match, TRBD1 (5 bases). CDR1 and CDR2 from the germline V gene are MNHEY and SVGAGI. This CDR3 is 14 amino acids long. V lost 5 bases and J lost 0, with 8 bases in between. The CDR3 reads CASSPQGSGNTIYF. The DNA of the CDR3 is TGTGCCAGCAGTCCTCAGGGCTCTGGAAACACCATATATTTT.

The chain combines TRBV20-1 with TRBJ1-2, with D maybe TRBD1 (6 bases). The V end lost 6 bases, the J end lost 5 bases, and 10 bases lay between the germline ends. The CDR3 spans 11 residues. Germline V gene data show CDR1 as DFQATT and CDR2 as SNEGSKA (reference sequence). This CDR3 is CSALTGYGYTF. The CDR3 nucleotides are TGCAGTGCCCTCACAGGGTATGGCTACACCTTC.

The rearrangement uses TRBV6-4 and TRBJ1-5, with D possibly being TRBD1 (6 bases). CDR3 length: 17 amino acids. Germline values: CDR1 MRHNA, CDR2 SNTAGT. Trimming took off 4 bases at V and 0 bases at J, with 16 bases between the two ends. Here the CDR3 DNA reads TGTGCCAGCAGTGGGACAGTTTTATCTAATAGCAATCAGCCCCAGCATTTT. Amino acids: CASSGTVLSNSNQPQHF.

Notes on this clone: The junction does not match germline at one end; this may be a read error. The genes are TRBV5-1 and TRBJ2-6, with TRBD1 as a possible D gene (6 bases). Looked up from germline, CDR1 is SGHRS and CDR2 is YFSETQ. CDR3 length equals 20 residues. This CDR3 reads CASSPLASRGISSGANVLTF. CDR3 nucleotide sequence: TGCGCCAGCAGCCCTTTGGCTTCAAGGGGGATTAGCTCTGGGGCCAACGTGCTGACTTTC.

V usage is TRBV5-4 and J usage is TRBJ2-1; D not certain. This CDR3 contains 13 residues. Between the trimmed V and J ends, which lost 3 bases and 8 bases, there was a span of 12 bases. Germline CDR1 is SGHNT and CDR2 is YYREEE (reference sequence). In DNA, the CDR3 is TGTGCCAGCAGCTCCAGACATTCTGATGAGCAGTTCTTC. Its translation is CASSSRHSDEQFF.

This clone has more than one count but fewer than ten. The chain is built from TRBV7-2 and TRBJ1-1; 8 bases are a match to TRBD1. J gave up 0 bases and V 1 base, and 7 bases lay outside the gene matches. The CDR3 loop spans 17 amino acids. Germline CDR1 is SGHTA and CDR2 is FQGNSA. The CDR3 bases are TGTGCCAGCAGCTTAGTCAGGGGCAGGGGGCTGAACACTGAAGCTTTCTTT. Amino acid sequence: CASSLVRGRGLNTEAFF.

This chain links TRBV6-5 with TRBJ1-3; D remains unclear. CDR1 MNHEY and CDR2 SVGAGI come from the germline V gene. V lost 3 bases to trimming and J lost 8 bases, with 17 bases between them. The CDR3 consists of 15 residues. CDR3 sequence: CASSYRGGRGDTIYF. The CDR3 coding sequence is TGTGCCAGCAGTTATCGGGGAGGAAGAGGCGACACCATATATTTT.